The T cell receptor (beta chain) under discussion was sequenced for a study of blood T cell repertoires in COVID-19. Original processing notes: By means of reference gene primer amplification, nucleated cell counts were estimated. The protocol was immunoSEQ multiplex PCR, while the TCRdb copy is restricted to in-frame clones and leaves out a portion. The DNA was the basis for D and trimming; V, J and clone size are from that table. The table shows approximately 210,000 clones, with under 90% occurring only once. The germline V and J ends were trimmed by 2 bases and 9 bases, with 11 bases remaining between them. This CDR3 spans 14 amino acids. CDR1 and CDR2 from the germline V gene are SGHTA and FQGTGA.

The TCR comes from a man between 45 and 60 years old with COVID-19, enrolled during active disease. The chain has TRBV7-3 and TRBJ1-6, with D maybe TRBD1 (5 bases). Sequenced input: peripheral blood. CDR3 sequence: CASSLGLGGSPLHF. CDR3 DNA sequence: TGTGCCAGCAGCTTAGGACTGGGGGGTTCACCCCTCCACTTT. The variable domain in full, with the rest retrieved from reference TRBV7-3 and TRBJ1-6, is GAGVSQTPSNKVTEKGKYVELRCDPISGHTALYWYRQSLGQGPEFLIYFQGTGAADDSGLPNDRFFAVRPEGSVSTLKIQRTERGDSAVYLCASSLGLGGSPLHFGNGTRLTVT.